A selection of T cell receptor beta chains follows, all from one sample in a study of beta chain features in type 1 diabetes. Clones were sequenced by immunoSEQ multiplex PCR, and TCRdb holds only the in-frame ones, with some missing. There are 450,000 to 600,000 clones in the sample; approximately 30% occur only once, and around 0.065% lies in the top ten. Sample: naive CD4+ T cells from blood. Every receptor here comes from a man aged 18 to 30 in good health. Each CDR3 is given with its conserved first and last residue. Each record gives: clone size, D gene, J gene, V gene, CDR3 DNA, CDR3 protein. The D gene is left open where the match is weak. Clone size, where shown, is once, few, many, or a class for clones that have expanded.

>-|-|TRBJ2-7|TRBV23-1
TGCGCCAGCAGTCAAGGTTTGACGGAGTACGAGCAGTACTTC
CASSQGLTEYEQYF
>-|-|TRBJ2-1|TRBV21-1
TGTGCCAGCAGGGGCAGCCGCTCCTACAATGAGCAGTTCTTC
CASRGSRSYNEQFF
>few|-|TRBJ2-3|TRBV7-2
TGTGCCAGCAGCTTATCACAGAGAGGCGCAGATACGCAGTATTTT
CASSLSQRGADTQYF
>-|-|TRBJ2-5|TRBV29-1
TGCAGCGTTGAACGGGAGACGTGGCAAGAGACCCAGTACTTC
CSVERETWQETQYF
>-|-|TRBJ1-1|TRBV19
TGTGCCAGTAGTATTACAGCCAACACTGAAGCTTTCTTT
CASSITANTEAFF
>-|TRBD2|TRBJ2-7|TRBV30
TGTGCCTGGAGTGGTATGGGACTAGCTTACTACGAGCAGTACTTC
CAWSGMGLAYYEQYF
>-|TRBD1|TRBJ1-2|TRBV30
TGTGCCTGGAGACAGGGGAGCAGCTATGGCTACACCTTC
CAWRQGSSYGYTF
>-|-|TRBJ1-2|TRBV29-1
TGCAGCGTTGAGCAGGGGCCGGGCTATGGCTACACCTTC
CSVEQGPGYGYTF
>-|TRBD1|TRBJ1-1|TRBV13
TGTGCCAGCAGCTCCCGACAGGGATTGGGCACTGAAGCTTTCTTT
CASSSRQGLGTEAFF
>-|-|TRBJ2-2|TRBV7-2
TGTGCCAGCAGCTTAGGGGCAACCGGGGAGCTGTTTTTT
CASSLGATGELFF
>-|-|TRBJ2-2|TRBV2
TGTGCCAGCAGGACAGACACCGGGGAGCTGTTTTTT
CASRTDTGELFF
>few|TRBD1|TRBJ1-2|TRBV27
TGTGCCAGCAGTCCGGGACAGGGGCGGTCTGGCTATGGCTACACCTTC
CASSPGQGRSGYGYTF